The sequence of this T cell receptor beta chain was determined in a study of T-cell memory formation after mild COVID-19. Overall study: TCR clusters were mostly confined to one donor each. General observations from the study: Most CD4+ clones that shrank were in CM and EM, while CD8+ ones turned up in EMRA. Memory sampled before infection contained some responding clones, suggesting cross-reactive memory joined.

Details on this clonotype: Its target is unknown.

Constant-segment primers were used for 5'RACE, and the resulting TCR alpha and TCR beta cDNA libraries carried sample barcodes and UMIs. In TCRdb, the 5' RACE reads were re-called with MiXCR into one record per CDR3 protein. The profile shows about 140,000 distinct CDR3 sequences, roughly 15% of them singletons. Trimming cost V 4 bases and J 8 bases, with 9 bases left between them. The CDR3 totals 13 residues. V is TRBV12-3 or TRBV12-4 and J is TRBJ1-6, with a weak D call TRBD1 (6 bases). The specimen sequenced was PBMCs or a T cell subset sorted from them (not recorded which). The source is an adult woman who had mild COVID-19 (a few samples of this study predate the infection). Cell type and time point are not known. CDR3 in amino acids: CASSWAGDSPLHF. The CDR3 DNA sequence: TGTGCCAGCAGTTGGGCAGGGGATTCACCCCTCCACTTT.